This is a list of T cell receptor beta chains from one sample in a study of blood T cell repertoires in COVID-19. Here immunoSEQ multiplex PCR was the method, and the copy in TCRdb shows in-frame clones only, minus some. The sample holds about 140,000 clones, around 86% seen once. Sequencing input: peripheral blood. The receptors originated from an elderly woman with acute or convalescent COVID-19. CDR3s leave out the opening cysteine and the closing phenylalanine or tryptophan.

v_gene: TRBV25-1; CDR3aa: ASSPGYEQY
v_gene: TRBV3-1/TRBV3-2; CDR3aa: ASSQTWQASGLYEQY
v_gene: TRBV27; CDR3aa: ATSDSRNTEAF
v_gene: TRBV19; CDR3aa: ASSLLNQPQH
v_gene: TRBV27; CDR3aa: ARQGTAGYT
v_gene: TRBV7-2; CDR3aa: ASSPQGGSGNTIY
v_gene: TRBV28; CDR3aa: ASSIGDRTMNTEAF
v_gene: TRBV27; CDR3aa: ASSPLGAGGYTGELF
v_gene: TRBV13; CDR3aa: ASSLRGFEAF
v_gene: TRBV19; CDR3aa: ASRTRQGGDTQY
v_gene: TRBV5-1; CDR3aa: ASSVVYSYEQY
v_gene: TRBV5-1; CDR3aa: ASSLNTGANQPQH
v_gene: TRBV18; CDR3aa: ASSPGLAASTDTQY
v_gene: TRBV5-1; CDR3aa: ASSLGSQRQGQETQY
v_gene: TRBV6-5; CDR3aa: ASSPNRQVPRPQH
v_gene: TRBV10-1; CDR3aa: ASSQRGPDTQY
v_gene: TRBV28; CDR3aa: ASTPLGTGGAGNYGYT
v_gene: TRBV7-3; CDR3aa: ASSLRQGGEQY
v_gene: TRBV6-5; CDR3aa: ASRRELQETQY
v_gene: TRBV5-1; CDR3aa: ASSLVQGGYEQY
v_gene: TRBV12-3/TRBV12-4; CDR3aa: ASSLEGTDTQY
v_gene: TRBV4-2; CDR3aa: ASSPEGGISSYNSPLH
v_gene: TRBV7-8; CDR3aa: ASSPTGGTYGYT
v_gene: TRBV5-4; CDR3aa: ASSRMDSANYGYT
v_gene: TRBV6-4; CDR3aa: ASRRGQARGPTNEKLF
v_gene: TRBV2; CDR3aa: ASRDREAKNIQY
v_gene: TRBV4-1; CDR3aa: ASSHRAGTTYNEQF
v_gene: TRBV23-1; CDR3aa: ASTQGLAGVYEQY